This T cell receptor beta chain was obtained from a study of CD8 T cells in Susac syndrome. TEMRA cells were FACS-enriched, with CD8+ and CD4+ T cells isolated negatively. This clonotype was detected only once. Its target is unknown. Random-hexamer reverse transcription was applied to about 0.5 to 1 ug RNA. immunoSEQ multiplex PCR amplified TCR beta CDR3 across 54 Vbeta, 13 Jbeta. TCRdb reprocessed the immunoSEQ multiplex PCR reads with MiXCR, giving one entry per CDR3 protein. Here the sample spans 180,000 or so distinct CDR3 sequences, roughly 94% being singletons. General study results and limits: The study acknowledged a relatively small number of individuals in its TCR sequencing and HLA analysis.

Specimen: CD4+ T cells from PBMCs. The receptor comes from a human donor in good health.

The CDR3 protein is CSVEGALSPKRGDYNEQFF. CDR3 nucleotides: TGCAGCGTTGAAGGGGCCCTTAGCCCTAAGCGGGGGGATTACAATGAGCAGTTCTTC. This chain connects TRBV29-1 to TRBJ2-1; 9 bases are shared with TRBD2. The germline gives CDR1 SQVTM, CDR2 ANQGSEA. The CDR3 is made up of 19 amino acids. The V and J ends lost 1 base and 4 bases, in that order; junction bases with no gene match: 17.